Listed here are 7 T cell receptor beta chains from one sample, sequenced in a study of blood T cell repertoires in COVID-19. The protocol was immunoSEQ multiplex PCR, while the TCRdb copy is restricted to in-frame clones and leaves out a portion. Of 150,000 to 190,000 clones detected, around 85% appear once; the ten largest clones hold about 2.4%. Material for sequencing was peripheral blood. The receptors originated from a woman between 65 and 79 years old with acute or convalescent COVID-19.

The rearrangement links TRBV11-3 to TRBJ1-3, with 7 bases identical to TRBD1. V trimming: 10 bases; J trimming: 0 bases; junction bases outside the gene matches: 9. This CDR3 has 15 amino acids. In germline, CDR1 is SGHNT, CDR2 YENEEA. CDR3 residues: CANSGTASSGNTIYF. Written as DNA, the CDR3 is TGTGCCAATTCCGGGACAGCGAGCTCTGGAAACACCATATATTTT.

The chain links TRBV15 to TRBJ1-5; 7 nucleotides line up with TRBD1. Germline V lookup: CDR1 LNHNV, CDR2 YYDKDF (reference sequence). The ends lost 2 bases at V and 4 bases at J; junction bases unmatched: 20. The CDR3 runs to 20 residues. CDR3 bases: TGTGCCACCAGCAGACGCTTCAACGATATGGTGACAGGGTCGAATCAGCCCCAGCATTTT. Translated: CATSRRFNDMVTGSNQPQHF.

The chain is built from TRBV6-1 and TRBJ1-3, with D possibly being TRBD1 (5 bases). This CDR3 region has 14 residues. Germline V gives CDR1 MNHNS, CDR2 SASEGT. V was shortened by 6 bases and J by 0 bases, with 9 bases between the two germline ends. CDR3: CASRLTGSGNTIYF. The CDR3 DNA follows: TGTGCCAGCAGACTAACAGGCTCTGGAAACACCATATATTTT.

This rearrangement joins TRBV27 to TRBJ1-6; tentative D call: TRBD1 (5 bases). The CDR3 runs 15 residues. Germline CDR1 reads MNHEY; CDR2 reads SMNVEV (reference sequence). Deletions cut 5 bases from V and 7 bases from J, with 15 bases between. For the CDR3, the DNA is TGTGCCAGCAGTGTGGGGGGGATGTTGAATTCACCCCTCCACTTT. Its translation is CASSVGGMLNSPLHF.

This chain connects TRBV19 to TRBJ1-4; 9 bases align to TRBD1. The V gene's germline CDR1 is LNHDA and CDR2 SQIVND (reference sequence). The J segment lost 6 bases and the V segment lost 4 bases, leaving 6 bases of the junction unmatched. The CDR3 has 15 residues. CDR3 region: CASSTGTGIDEKLFF. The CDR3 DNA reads TGTGCCAGTAGTACGGGGACAGGGATAGATGAAAAACTGTTTTTT.

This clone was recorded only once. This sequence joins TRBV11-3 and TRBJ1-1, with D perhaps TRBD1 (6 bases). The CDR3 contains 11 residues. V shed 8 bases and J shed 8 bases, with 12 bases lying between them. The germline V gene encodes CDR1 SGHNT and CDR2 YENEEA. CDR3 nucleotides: TGTGCCAGCTCCTTTGGGGGCGAAGCTTTCTTT. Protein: CASSFGGEAFF. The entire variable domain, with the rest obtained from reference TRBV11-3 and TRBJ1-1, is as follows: EAGVVQSPRYKIIEKKQPVAFWCNPISGHNTLYWYLQNLGQGPELLIRYENEEAVDDSQLPKDRFSAERLKGVDSTLKIQPAELGDSAVYLCASSFGGEAFFGQGTRLTVV.

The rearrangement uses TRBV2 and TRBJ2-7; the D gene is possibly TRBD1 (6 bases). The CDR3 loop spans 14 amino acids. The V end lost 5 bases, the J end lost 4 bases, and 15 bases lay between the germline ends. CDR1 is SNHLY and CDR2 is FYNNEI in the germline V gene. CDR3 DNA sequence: TGTGCCAGCAGTCTACAGGGCTCCGGGTACGAGCAGTACGTC. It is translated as CASSLQGSGYEQYV.